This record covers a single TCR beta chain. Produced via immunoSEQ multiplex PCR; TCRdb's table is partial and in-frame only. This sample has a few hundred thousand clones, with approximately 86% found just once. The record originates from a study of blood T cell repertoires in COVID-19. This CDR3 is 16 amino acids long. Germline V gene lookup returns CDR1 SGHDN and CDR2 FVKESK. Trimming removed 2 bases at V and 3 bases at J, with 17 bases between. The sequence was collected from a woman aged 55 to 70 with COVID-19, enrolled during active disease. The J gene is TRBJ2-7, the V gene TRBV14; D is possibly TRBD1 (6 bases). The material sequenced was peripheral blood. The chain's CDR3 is CASSQRPGHFHYEQYF. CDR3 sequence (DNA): TGTGCCAGCAGCCAAAGACCGGGACACTTTCACTACGAGCAGTACTTC.